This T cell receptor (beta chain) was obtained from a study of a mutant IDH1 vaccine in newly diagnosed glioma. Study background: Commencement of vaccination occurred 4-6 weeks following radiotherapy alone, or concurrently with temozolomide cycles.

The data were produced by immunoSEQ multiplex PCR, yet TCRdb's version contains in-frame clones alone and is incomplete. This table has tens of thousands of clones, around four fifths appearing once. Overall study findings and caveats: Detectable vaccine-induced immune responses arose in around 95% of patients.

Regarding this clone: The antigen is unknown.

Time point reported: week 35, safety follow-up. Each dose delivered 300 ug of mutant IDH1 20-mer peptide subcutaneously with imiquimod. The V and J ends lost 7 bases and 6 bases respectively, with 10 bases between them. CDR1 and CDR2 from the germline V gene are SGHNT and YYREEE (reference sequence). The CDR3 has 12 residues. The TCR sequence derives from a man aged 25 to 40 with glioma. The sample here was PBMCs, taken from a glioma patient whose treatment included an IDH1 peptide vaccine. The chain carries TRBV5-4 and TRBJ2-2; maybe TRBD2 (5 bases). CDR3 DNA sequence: TGTGCCAGCCGGAGGAGTCCCGGGGAGCTGTTTTTT. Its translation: CASRRSPGELFF.